These T cell receptor beta chains were read from a single sample in a study of CD8 T cells in ankylosing spondylitis. TCRdb re-called the 5' RACE reads through MiXCR, storing one row per CDR3 protein. Here the sample spans approximately 300,000 distinct CDR3 sequences, about 20% being singletons. The source material was blood, either unsorted or a sorted T cell fraction (not recorded which). The receptor source for this set is a male donor with ankylosing spondylitis or in good health (not recorded which). Both conserved end residues are part of each CDR3. A D gene is named only where the DNA matches it firmly. Clone size is shown for a subset of rows, as once, few, many or a class of expanded clone.

J gene: TRBJ2-1
D gene: TRBD2
V gene: TRBV4-2
clone size: -
CDR3 protein: CASSPPPTSGGLGGEQFF
CDR3 DNA: TGTGCCAGCAGCCCCCCACCGACTAGCGGGGGGTTAGGGGGTGAGCAGTTCTTC

J gene: TRBJ2-2
D gene: TRBD2
V gene: TRBV11-2
clone size: -
CDR3 protein: CASSPIAGTSTGELFF
CDR3 DNA: TGTGCCAGCAGCCCAATAGCGGGGACTAGCACCGGGGAGCTGTTTTTT

J gene: TRBJ2-2
D gene: -
V gene: TRBV28
clone size: -
CDR3 protein: CASTRPISTGELFF
CDR3 DNA: TGTGCCAGCACAAGACCGATCTCCACCGGGGAGCTGTTTTTT

J gene: TRBJ1-6
D gene: TRBD1
V gene: TRBV18
clone size: -
CDR3 protein: CASSAGTGQSPLHF
CDR3 DNA: TGTGCCAGCTCGGCCGGGACAGGGCAATCACCCCTCCACTTT

J gene: TRBJ1-2
D gene: TRBD1
V gene: TRBV20-1
clone size: many
CDR3 protein: CSASEGAMGGYTF
CDR3 DNA: TGCAGTGCTAGTGAGGGGGCAATGGGAGGCTACACCTTC

J gene: TRBJ2-3
D gene: TRBD2
V gene: TRBV5-1
clone size: -
CDR3 protein: CASGGLVDNTDTQYF
CDR3 DNA: TGCGCCAGCGGAGGACTAGTAGATAACACAGATACGCAGTATTTT

J gene: TRBJ2-4
D gene: TRBD1
V gene: TRBV6-1
clone size: few
CDR3 protein: CASSEGQGYIQYF
CDR3 DNA: TGTGCCAGCAGTGAGGGACAGGGGTACATTCAGTACTTC

J gene: TRBJ2-1
D gene: -
V gene: TRBV18
clone size: few
CDR3 protein: CASSPKGGSEQFF
CDR3 DNA: TGTGCCAGCTCACCAAAGGGGGGAAGTGAGCAGTTCTTC

J gene: TRBJ2-1
D gene: -
V gene: TRBV7-3
clone size: -
CDR3 protein: CASSLMDYNEQFF
CDR3 DNA: TGTGCCAGCAGCTTAATGGACTACAATGAGCAGTTCTTC

J gene: TRBJ1-3
D gene: -
V gene: TRBV6-1
clone size: -
CDR3 protein: CASTVIRTGTASGNTIYF
CDR3 DNA: TGTGCCAGCACCGTTATTAGGACCGGGACGGCCTCTGGAAACACCATATATTTT

J gene: TRBJ2-3
D gene: TRBD2
V gene: TRBV12-5
clone size: few
CDR3 protein: CASGLVTSGGSRTDTQYF
CDR3 DNA: TGTGCTAGTGGTTTGGTAACGAGCGGCGGGAGTCGAACAGATACGCAGTATTTT

J gene: TRBJ1-1
D gene: -
V gene: TRBV6-5
clone size: -
CDR3 protein: CASRELYTEAFF
CDR3 DNA: TGTGCCAGCAGGGAGCTGTACACTGAAGCTTTCTTT

J gene: TRBJ2-2
D gene: -
V gene: TRBV5-1
clone size: few
CDR3 protein: CASSLSGRFGTGELFF
CDR3 DNA: TGCGCCAGCAGCCTGTCCGGACGTTTCGGCACCGGGGAGCTGTTTTTT

J gene: TRBJ1-1
D gene: -
V gene: TRBV21-1
clone size: few
CDR3 protein: CASSGTGEAFF
CDR3 DNA: TGTGCCAGCAGTGGGACAGGTGAAGCTTTCTTT

J gene: TRBJ2-1
D gene: TRBD2
V gene: TRBV12-3/TRBV12-4
clone size: few
CDR3 protein: CASSFSASGGVEQFF
CDR3 DNA: TGTGCCAGCAGTTTCTCCGCTAGCGGGGGGGTAGAGCAGTTCTTC

J gene: TRBJ2-5
D gene: -
V gene: TRBV5-6
clone size: -
CDR3 protein: CASSLEQETQYF
CDR3 DNA: TGTGCCAGCAGCTTAGAACAAGAGACCCAGTACTTC

J gene: TRBJ2-2
D gene: TRBD2
V gene: TRBV5-1
clone size: -
CDR3 protein: CASSPQTSGAGELFF
CDR3 DNA: TGCGCCAGCAGCCCTCAGACTAGCGGGGCCGGGGAGCTGTTTTTT

J gene: TRBJ2-1
D gene: TRBD1
V gene: TRBV7-7
clone size: few
CDR3 protein: CASSPGTGQTNEQFF
CDR3 DNA: TGTGCTAGCAGCCCCGGGACAGGCCAAACTAATGAGCAGTTCTTC

J gene: TRBJ2-5
D gene: -
V gene: TRBV29-1
clone size: many
CDR3 protein: CSVELPDKETQYF
CDR3 DNA: TGCAGCGTTGAACTTCCGGATAAGGAGACCCAGTACTTC

J gene: TRBJ2-1
D gene: -
V gene: TRBV12-3/TRBV12-4
clone size: -
CDR3 protein: CALSLGTGGLAAYNEQFF
CDR3 DNA: TGTGCCCTCAGTTTAGGGACAGGGGGACTAGCGGCATACAATGAGCAGTTCTTC

J gene: TRBJ1-2
D gene: -
V gene: TRBV19
clone size: few
CDR3 protein: CASSSTTGSSGYTF
CDR3 DNA: TGTGCCAGTAGTTCAACCACGGGGAGCTCGGGCTACACCTTC

J gene: TRBJ2-3
D gene: -
V gene: TRBV3-1
clone size: few
CDR3 protein: CASSQDRVVDTQYF
CDR3 DNA: TGTGCCAGCAGCCAAGATCGGGTGGTAGATACGCAGTATTTT

J gene: TRBJ1-3
D gene: -
V gene: TRBV10-3
clone size: -
CDR3 protein: CAISPAGRAGNTIYF
CDR3 DNA: TGTGCCATCAGTCCCGCAGGGAGGGCTGGAAACACCATATATTTT

J gene: TRBJ2-3
D gene: TRBD1
V gene: TRBV5-1
clone size: few
CDR3 protein: CASSLQDRVSTDTQYF
CDR3 DNA: TGCGCCAGCAGCTTACAAGACAGGGTTAGCACAGATACGCAGTATTTT

J gene: TRBJ2-3
D gene: -
V gene: TRBV12-3/TRBV12-4
clone size: -
CDR3 protein: CASSLTIDTQYF
CDR3 DNA: TGTGCCAGCAGTTTAACCATTGATACGCAGTATTTT

J gene: TRBJ1-1
D gene: -
V gene: TRBV12-3/TRBV12-4
clone size: many
CDR3 protein: CASSLDGGRTEAFF
CDR3 DNA: TGTGCCAGCAGTTTAGACGGGGGGCGGACTGAAGCTTTCTTT

J gene: TRBJ1-6
D gene: -
V gene: TRBV5-1
clone size: -
CDR3 protein: CASSSGTQNNSPLHF
CDR3 DNA: TGCGCCAGCAGCTCCGGGACGCAAAATAATTCACCCCTCCACTTT

J gene: TRBJ2-1
D gene: TRBD2
V gene: TRBV6-4
clone size: few
CDR3 protein: CASSPRPATTLAGDHLSYNEQFF
CDR3 DNA: TGTGCCAGCAGTCCCCGGCCCGCGACAACCCTAGCGGGGGATCATCTCTCCTACAATGAGCAGTTCTTC

J gene: TRBJ1-6
D gene: -
V gene: TRBV4-2
clone size: few
CDR3 protein: CASSQAAGNSPLHF
CDR3 DNA: TGTGCCAGCAGCCAAGCGGCGGGAAATTCACCCCTCCACTTT

J gene: TRBJ1-5
D gene: -
V gene: TRBV11-2
clone size: -
CDR3 protein: CASSFSDRNQPQHF
CDR3 DNA: TGTGCCAGCAGCTTCTCTGACAGGAATCAGCCCCAGCATTTT

J gene: TRBJ2-5
D gene: -
V gene: TRBV5-1
clone size: few
CDR3 protein: CASSLAGVIETQYF
CDR3 DNA: TGCGCCAGCAGCTTGGCCGGGGTTATAGAGACCCAGTACTTC

J gene: TRBJ1-6
D gene: -
V gene: TRBV27
clone size: -
CDR3 protein: CASSRGFSSYNSPLHF
CDR3 DNA: TGTGCCAGCAGCAGGGGCTTCAGCTCCTATAATTCACCCCTCCACTTT

J gene: TRBJ2-1
D gene: TRBD2
V gene: TRBV4-2
clone size: -
CDR3 protein: CASSQEISGNEQFF
CDR3 DNA: TGTGCCAGCAGCCAAGAGATTAGCGGGAATGAGCAGTTCTTC